The 15 T cell receptor beta chains presented below share a single source sample, sequenced in a study of T cell repertoires in cytomegalovirus infection. TCRdb called the reads again in MiXCR, with one record for every CDR3 protein. The sample shows under 800,000 distinct CDR3 sequences, 20% to 30% of them seen only once. The sequencing input was CD8+ T cells from PBMCs. These receptors were collected from a human donor in good health (CMV status not recorded). Some clones in this sample may be carry-over from other donors' samples.

This clonotype has a handful of counts. J is TRBJ1-1 and V is TRBV10-3, with D unresolved. The CDR3 consists of 12 residues. V lost 2 bases to trimming and J lost 6 bases, with 7 bases between them. Germline loops: CDR1 ENHRY, CDR2 SYGVKD. This chain's CDR3 is CAISENTAEAFF. The CDR3 region has the DNA TGTGCCATCAGTGAGAACACGGCTGAAGCTTTCTTT.

As for this clonotype: A much larger clone lies one base from this, so it may be a read error. The chain employs TRBV7-6 and TRBJ2-1; D not resolved. Germline V gene data show CDR1 as SGHVS and CDR2 as FNYEAQ. This CDR3 contains 14 residues. CDR3: CANSLEVNLDEQFF. DNA for the CDR3: TGTGCCAACAGCTTAGAAGTTAACTTGGATGAGCAGTTCTTC.

The chain links TRBV12-3 or TRBV12-4 to TRBJ2-5; 8 nucleotides agree with TRBD2. The V segment lost 6 bases and the J segment 5 bases; nucleotides outside the gene matches: 8. This CDR3 region has 14 residues. The CDR3 DNA follows: TGTGCCAGCAGCCCCGGGGGGGTGGGGGAGACCCAGTACTTC. It yields the protein CASSPGGVGETQYF.

This clonotype was recorded at least ten times. This chain joins TRBV7-6 and TRBJ2-2; D possibly uses TRBD1 or TRBD2 (6 bases each). V was cut by 3 bases and J by 6 bases, with 14 bases left in between. The CDR3 is 15 amino acids. Germline V gene data show CDR1 as SGHVS and CDR2 as FNYEAQ. CDR3 in DNA: TGTGCCAGCAGCTTGGACAGAGGGGGGCCCGGGGAGCTGTTTTTT. This translates into CASSLDRGGPGELFF.

This clonotype was counted many times. The V gene is TRBV7-2, the J gene TRBJ1-1, with D perhaps matching TRBD1 (6 bases). Germline V CDR1 and CDR2: SGHTA, FQGNSA. The CDR3 has 14 residues. Trimming cost V 5 bases and J 2 bases, with 12 bases left between them. The CDR3 is CASSTLGGNTEAFF. The CDR3 nucleotides are TGTGCCAGCAGCACCCTCGGGGGCAACACTGAAGCTTTCTTT.

This clonotype showed up just a few times. The CDR3 region has the DNA TGTGCTAGTGGTTTGGATGCTAGCGGGGGGGCCCCCTACAATGAGCAGTTCTTC. Its translation is CASGLDASGGAPYNEQFF. The J gene is TRBJ2-1, the V gene TRBV12-5, with 12 bases lining up with TRBD2. CDR1 and CDR2 (germline): LGHNT, FRNRAP. The CDR3 covers 18 residues. Trimming cost V 1 base and J 2 bases; bases outside gene matches: 6.

The chain employs TRBV19 and TRBJ2-1, with D perhaps matching TRBD1 (7 bases). CDR3 length: 22 residues. CDR1 is LNHDA, CDR2 SQIVND, per germline (reference sequence). V shed 5 bases and J shed 0 bases, with 32 bases lying between them. The CDR3 sequence: CASSLAGLLVNRGSSSYNEQFF. DNA of the CDR3: TGTGCCAGTAGTCTGGCGGGATTACTCGTGAACAGGGGCTCTAGCTCCTACAATGAGCAGTTCTTC.

Ten or more counts support this clonotype. The chain recombines TRBV12-3 or TRBV12-4 with TRBJ1-2; D gene ambiguous. Trimming removed 2 bases from V and 3 bases from J, with 7 bases in between. This CDR3 is built from 13 residues. CDR3 in DNA: TGTGCCAGCAGTTTAAACAGCTACTATGGCTACACCTTC. Protein sequence: CASSLNSYYGYTF.

This clonotype is a singleton in its sample. Just one base apart from a much larger clone, this may be a read error. V is TRBV7-2 and J is TRBJ2-2, with D possibly TRBD1 on 5 matching bases. The germline gives CDR1 SGHTA, CDR2 FQGNSA. V lost 5 bases and J 2 bases, leaving 15 bases between the germline ends. The CDR3 consists of 16 residues. The CDR3 is CASSPGQGYNTGELFF. In nucleotides, the CDR3 is TGTGCCAGCAGCCCTGGGCAGGGTTATAACACCGGGGAGCTGTTTTTT.

The chain joins TRBV6-2 or TRBV6-3 to TRBJ2-3; D not certain. From germline, CDR1 is MNHEY and CDR2 SVGEGT. CDR3 length: 14 amino acids. The V end lost 6 bases, the J end lost 2 bases, and 12 bases lay between the germline ends. CDR3 loop: CASSLQRYTDTQYF. In DNA form, the CDR3 reads TGTGCCAGCAGCCTCCAGCGATACACAGATACGCAGTATTTT.

This clonotype was detected ten times or more. The gene calls are TRBV7-2 and TRBJ2-1; 7 bases line up with TRBD2. The germline gives CDR1 SGHTA, CDR2 FQGNSA. J lost 5 bases, V lost 1 base, and 5 bases had no gene match. The CDR3 has 15 residues. The chain's CDR3 is CASSLGAGYDNEQFF. The CDR3 region has the DNA TGTGCCAGCAGCTTAGGAGCGGGGTACGACAATGAGCAGTTCTTC. Full variable domain (remainder filled in from reference TRBV7-2 and TRBJ2-1): GAGVSQSPSNKVTEKGKDVELRCDPISGHTALYWYRQSLGQGLEFLIYFQGNSAPDKSGLPSDRFSAERTGGSVSTLTIQRTQQEDSAVYLCASSLGAGYDNEQFFGPGTRLTVL.

A few counts support this clonotype. The chain combines TRBV10-3 with TRBJ1-2; D call uncertain. This CDR3 region has 14 residues. CDR1 and CDR2 from the germline V gene are ENHRY and SYGVKD. With 0 bases removed from V and 5 bases from J, the gap between germline ends came to 10 bases. CDR3: CAISESGAVYGYTF. The CDR3 nucleotides are TGTGCCATCAGTGAGTCGGGAGCGGTTTATGGCTACACCTTC.

This chain connects TRBV5-4 to TRBJ2-1; D perhaps matches TRBD2 (5 bases). Trimming stripped 5 bases from V and 10 bases from J, with 13 bases between. The CDR3 extends over 12 amino acids. CDR1 SGHNT and CDR2 YYREEE come from the germline V gene (reference sequence). CDR3 sequence: CASRNGEREQFF. Here the CDR3 DNA reads TGTGCCAGCAGAAACGGGGAGAGGGAGCAGTTCTTC.

This clonotype was picked up a small number of times. The chain is built from TRBV6-5 and TRBJ2-7, with D unclear. The V and J ends lost 0 bases and 3 bases respectively, with 9 bases between them. CDR3 length: 14 residues. CDR1 and CDR2 (germline): MNHEY, SVGAGI. The CDR3 is CASSYSIQNYEQYF. CDR3 nucleotides: TGTGCCAGCAGTTACTCGATACAGAACTACGAGCAGTACTTC.

Remarks on this clonotype: A much larger clone sits a single nucleotide away, making a read error possible. The chain couples TRBV7-6 to TRBJ2-1; 7 bases line up with TRBD1. V lost 2 bases to trimming and J lost 6 bases; unmatched junction nucleotides: 1. The V gene's germline CDR1 is SGHVS and CDR2 FNYEAQ. This CDR3 comprises 13 residues. DNA for the CDR3: TGTGCCAGCAGCTTAACAGGGGTCAATGAGCAGTTCTTC. Protein: CASSLTGVNEQFF. Full variable domain (rest looked up from reference TRBV7-6 and TRBJ2-1): GAGVSQSPRYKVTKRGQDVALRCDPISGHVSLYWYRQALGQGPEFLTYFNYEAQQDKSGLPNDRFSAERPEGSISTLTIQRTEQRDSAMYRCASSLTGVNEQFFGPGTRLTVL.